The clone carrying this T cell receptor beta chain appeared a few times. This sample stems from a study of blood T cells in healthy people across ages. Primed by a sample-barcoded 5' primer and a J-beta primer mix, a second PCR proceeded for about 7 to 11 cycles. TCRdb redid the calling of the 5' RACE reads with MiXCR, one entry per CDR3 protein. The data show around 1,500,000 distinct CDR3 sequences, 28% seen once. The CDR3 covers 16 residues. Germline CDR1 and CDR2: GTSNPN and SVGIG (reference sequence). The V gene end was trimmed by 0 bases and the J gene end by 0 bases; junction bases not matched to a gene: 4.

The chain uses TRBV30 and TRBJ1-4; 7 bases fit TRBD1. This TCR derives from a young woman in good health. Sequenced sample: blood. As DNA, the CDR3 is TGTGCCTGGAGTGTTAAGGGGGCCGCAACTAATGAAAAACTGTTTTTT. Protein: CAWSVKGAATNEKLFF.